The rows below give T cell receptor beta chains drawn from one sample of a study of Ad26.COV2.S vaccination and SARS-CoV-2 variants. Method: immunoSEQ multiplex PCR; TCRdb's copy keeps in-frame clones and lacks some. The table shows around 300,000 clones, with around 89% occurring only once. Here the sequenced sample was peripheral blood, taken in a trial of Ad26.COV2.S vaccine versus placebo. These receptors were collected from a person aged 18 to 59 who received the Ad26.COV2.S COVID-19 vaccine or a placebo. CDR3s include the opening cysteine and the closing phenylalanine or tryptophan. A D gene is named only where the DNA matches it firmly. For some rows the clone size is stated as once, few or many, or as a class when expanded; others skip it.

j_call clone_size d_call v_call cdr3_nt cdr3_aa
TRBJ2-1 once . TRBV25-1 TGTGCCAGCAGTGCCCAATACAATGAGCAGTTCTTC CASSAQYNEQFF
TRBJ1-2 . TRBD1 TRBV3-1/TRBV3-2 TGTGCCAGCAGCCAAGCGAGGGGGCGTGGAGGCTACACCTTC CASSQARGRGGYTF
TRBJ1-2 . TRBD1 TRBV28 TGTGCCAGCAGTTTCCTCTCCGGGACAGGAGTTAACTATGGCTACACCTTC CASSFLSGTGVNYGYTF
TRBJ2-1 . . TRBV27 TGTGCCAGCAGTTACGGTCGGGGCATCGGGATGAGTGAGCAGTTCTTC CASSYGRGIGMSEQFF
TRBJ2-5 . . TRBV30 TGTGCCTGGAGAAAGGGTGTGAAGACCCAGTACTTC CAWRKGVKTQYF
TRBJ2-7 . . TRBV28 TGTGCCAGCAGTCCGTCGGGCTACAGAGGCGAGCAGTACTTC CASSPSGYRGEQYF
TRBJ1-6 . . TRBV6-5 TGTGCCAGCAGTTACTCTCTCAGTGGGTACTCACCCCTCCACTTT CASSYSLSGYSPLHF
TRBJ2-7 few . TRBV2 TGTGCCAGCAGTGATTTAGTGAAATACGAGCAGTACTTC CASSDLVKYEQYF
TRBJ1-4 . . TRBV2 TGTGCCAGCAGTGATTCTAGCGAGAATGAAAAACTGTTTTTT CASSDSSENEKLFF
TRBJ2-1 . . TRBV19 TGTGCCAGTAGTATAGGGGGAACAGACACCTACAATGAGCAGTTCTTC CASSIGGTDTYNEQFF
TRBJ1-1 once . TRBV9 TGTGCCAGCAGCGTGACAGTATTGAACACTGAAGCTTTCTTT CASSVTVLNTEAFF
TRBJ1-5 . . TRBV7-2 TGTGCCAGCAGCTTAGGCAATCAGCCCCAGCATTTT CASSLGNQPQHF
TRBJ1-2 . . TRBV9 TGTGCCAGCAGCGTAGAACTGACCGCGCTGGGGGACTATGGCTACACCTTC CASSVELTALGDYGYTF
TRBJ1-1 . . TRBV18 TGTGCCAGCTCATCCGGACAGTCTATTACTGAAGCTTTCTTT CASSSGQSITEAFF
TRBJ1-1 . . TRBV4-2 TGTGCCAGCAGCCAAGATGGGGGGCTTTACACTGAAGCTTTCTTT CASSQDGGLYTEAFF
TRBJ2-1 once . TRBV11-2 TGTGCCAGCAGCTTACAACAGAGCTCCTACAATGAGCAGTTCTTC CASSLQQSSYNEQFF
TRBJ2-3 . . TRBV10-3 TGTGCCATCAGTGAGTCTGGGGGAACCTTAAGCACAGATACGCAGTATTTT CAISESGGTLSTDTQYF
TRBJ1-1 . . TRBV7-2 TGTGCCAGCAATCAAATACAGGGCAACACTGAAGCTTTCTTT CASNQIQGNTEAFF
TRBJ2-1 once TRBD2 TRBV27 TGTGCCAGCAGTCCCACTCAGCGGGGGGGCCTTAATGAGCAGTTCTTC CASSPTQRGGLNEQFF
TRBJ1-3 once . TRBV13 TGTGCCAGCAGCTTAGATCCGGGAATCTCTGGAAACACCATATATTTT CASSLDPGISGNTIYF
TRBJ2-1 . . TRBV29-1 TGCAGCGTTGTCCCGTCACATGAGCAGTTCTTC CSVVPSHEQFF
TRBJ1-2 . TRBD1 TRBV6-5 TGTGCCAGCAACCTTGACAGGGATAATGGCTACACCTTC CASNLDRDNGYTF
TRBJ2-7 . . TRBV25-1 TGTGCCAGCAGTGAACCGGGGGTATCCTACGAGCAGTACTTC CASSEPGVSYEQYF
TRBJ2-7 . . TRBV28 TGTGCCAGCAGTTTATTCCCCCGGGAGCAGTACTTC CASSLFPREQYF
TRBJ1-1 . . TRBV18 TGTGCCAGCTCACCAGTCGCGCCCGGCGCGCGCGAAGCTTTCTTT CASSPVAPGAREAFF
TRBJ1-1 few . TRBV19 TGTGCCAGTAGTATTTCAGTTAACACTGAAGCTTTCTTT CASSISVNTEAFF
TRBJ2-5 . . TRBV5-1 TGCGCCAGCAGCTACGACTCGGGGTACCAAGAGACCCAGTACTTC CASSYDSGYQETQYF
TRBJ2-5 . . TRBV19 TGTGCCAGTAGTATCTTAGCGCGGGAGACCCAGTACTTC CASSILARETQYF
TRBJ2-5 . . TRBV7-9 TGTGCCAGCAGCTTGATGGAGACCCAGTACTTC CASSLMETQYF
TRBJ2-7 . . TRBV7-9 TGTGCCAGCAGCTTATACGAGCAGTACTTC CASSLYEQYF
TRBJ2-7 . . TRBV7-9 TGTGCCAGCAGCTTTAGCCACCGCGAGGGGACGTACTACGAGCAGTACTTC CASSFSHREGTYYEQYF
TRBJ1-2 . . TRBV19 TGTGCCAGTAAGGGCAGCTATGGCTACACCTTC CASKGSYGYTF
TRBJ1-4 . . TRBV27 TGTGCCAGCAGCATCAACAGAGCAACTAATGAAAAACTGTTTTTT CASSINRATNEKLFF
TRBJ2-1 . . TRBV7-3 TGTGCCAGCAGACGGGACTCCCTCCGTAATGAGCAGTTCTTC CASRRDSLRNEQFF
TRBJ2-7 . TRBD1 TRBV5-1 TGCGCCAGCAGCTGGGGACAGGGGGCCTACGAGCAGTACTTC CASSWGQGAYEQYF
TRBJ1-2 . TRBD1 TRBV7-6 TGTGCCAGCAGCTTAGCGCTTCGTTGGGACAGGGGCCTCCTAAACTATGGCTACACCTTC CASSLALRWDRGLLNYGYTF
TRBJ1-1 . TRBD1 TRBV11-1 TGTGCCAGCAGCTCCACTAGACAGGGACGAGCTTTCTTT CASSSTRQGRAFF
TRBJ1-3 . . TRBV27 TGTGCCAGCAGTCTATCACCGATCTCTGGAAACACCATATATTTT CASSLSPISGNTIYF
TRBJ1-3 once . TRBV7-6 TGTGCCAGCAGTAGTTCAGCGTACTCTGGAAACACCATATATTTT CASSSSAYSGNTIYF
TRBJ2-1 . . TRBV12-3/TRBV12-4 TGTGCCAGCAGTTCCCTTTATGAGCAGTTCTTC CASSSLYEQFF
TRBJ2-7 . . TRBV19 TGTGCCAGTAGGCAAAGAGGGAGCCCCTACGAGCAGTACTTC CASRQRGSPYEQYF
TRBJ1-6 . . TRBV28 TGTGCCAGTTCCTTTGAGCAGAATAATTCACCCCTCCACTTT CASSFEQNNSPLHF
TRBJ1-2 . TRBD1 TRBV3-1/TRBV3-2 TGTGCCAGCAGCCACGGACCGCTCGGGACAGGGGGCTTCATCGGTGGCTACACCTTC CASSHGPLGTGGFIGGYTF
TRBJ1-2 . . TRBV7-8 TGTGCCAGCAGCCCCCGACAGGCGAGCTACACCTTC CASSPRQASYTF
TRBJ2-7 few TRBD1 TRBV2 TGTGCCAGCGGTAGGACAGGGGGCACGGACGAGCAGTACTTC CASGRTGGTDEQYF
TRBJ1-5 . TRBD1 TRBV12-5 TGTGCTAGTGGTATAGGACAGGGTGGGGGTCAGCCCCAGCATTTT CASGIGQGGGQPQHF
TRBJ2-2 medium-sized . TRBV6-4 TGTGCCAGCAGTGCGGGGGACACCGGGGAGCTGTTTTTT CASSAGDTGELFF
TRBJ1-2 . . TRBV19 TGTGCCAGTAGTATTCGAAAAGGCTATGGCTACACCTTC CASSIRKGYGYTF
TRBJ1-2 . . TRBV11-2 TGTGCCAGCAGCGGGCCAGGTGGCTATGGCTACACCTTC CASSGPGGYGYTF
TRBJ2-1 . . TRBV7-3 TGTGCCAGCAGCTTAGACCGGGGAAATAACAATGAGCAGTTCTTC CASSLDRGNNNEQFF
TRBJ2-2 . TRBD1 TRBV30 TGTGCCTGGAGGACAGGGACAACCGGGGAGCTGTTTTTT CAWRTGTTGELFF
TRBJ1-2 . TRBD1 TRBV28 TGTGCCAGCAATAGGGGGACAGATTATGGCTACACCTTC CASNRGTDYGYTF
TRBJ2-1 once . TRBV7-9 TGTGCCAGCACCTCAAACTACAATGAGCAGTTCTTC CASTSNYNEQFF
TRBJ1-2 . TRBD1 TRBV6-1 TGTGCCAGCAGTGAAGTTGGGGCTGGGACAGGGATCTACACCTTC CASSEVGAGTGIYTF
TRBJ2-7 . TRBD1 TRBV5-4 TGTGCCAGCAGCTTGGGGGCGCTGACAGGGGACTACGAGCAGTACTTC CASSLGALTGDYEQYF
TRBJ2-3 . . TRBV14 TGTGCCAGCAGCCCCAGAGGGACGGGCACAGATACGCAGTATTTT CASSPRGTGTDTQYF
TRBJ2-7 . . TRBV11-2 TGTGCCAGCAGCTCTAGAGGACTGCCTACCTACGAGCAGTACTTC CASSSRGLPTYEQYF